The rows below give T cell receptor beta chains drawn from one sample of a study of blood T cell repertoires in COVID-19. Profiled with immunoSEQ multiplex PCR; TCRdb holds only in-frame clones, not every one. The repertoire has around 120,000 clones, around 91% of them found once; the top ten carry more than 3%. Sample: peripheral blood. These TCRs come from an older woman with COVID-19, enrolled during active disease. Each CDR3 is given with its conserved first and last residue. The D gene is left open where the match is weak. Size values are once, few and many counts, or a class for expanded clones, and some rows have none.

>TRBJ1-3|NA|TRBV21-1|NA
TGTGCCAGCAGTAATTCCCTGCGGCAGACCCTAAGCTCTGGAAACACCATATATTTT
CASSNSLRQTLSSGNTIYF
>TRBJ2-1|NA|TRBV5-1|NA
TGCGCCAGCAGCGTTGACCCGGGACCCGGGGGCAATGAGCAGTTCTTC
CASSVDPGPGGNEQFF
>TRBJ2-2|TRBD1|TRBV24-1|NA
TGTGCCACCAGTGCTCCATCCGGGACAGGGGATGACACCGGGGAGCTGTTTTTT
CATSAPSGTGDDTGELFF
>TRBJ1-5|TRBD1|TRBV7-2|NA
TGTGCCAGCAGCTCAGACAGGGCTGGCCCCCAGCATTTT
CASSSDRAGPQHF
>TRBJ1-1|TRBD1|TRBV25-1|NA
TGTGCCAGCAGCCCCTACAGGGGAATGAACACTGAAGCTTTCTTT
CASSPYRGMNTEAFF
>TRBJ1-2|TRBD1|TRBV30|NA
TGTGCCTGGAGTGTACTTACAGGGGGCGTTGGCTACACCTTC
CAWSVLTGGVGYTF
>TRBJ2-7|NA|TRBV14|once
TGTGCCAGCAGCTACGGACAGACTTGGGAGCAGTACTTC
CASSYGQTWEQYF
>TRBJ1-2|NA|TRBV6-6|NA
TGTGCCAGCAGTCCGATCGGACAGTTCAATAACTATGGCTACACCTTC
CASSPIGQFNNYGYTF
>TRBJ2-4|NA|TRBV7-2|NA
TGTGCCAGCAGCTTAAGGGGTGGGCGGGGAGGTCAGTACTTC
CASSLRGGRGGQYF
>TRBJ2-3|TRBD2|TRBV10-1|NA
TGCGCCAGCAGTGAGGCGGGGGGGGGCACAGATACGCAGTATTTT
CASSEAGGGTDTQYF
>TRBJ2-7|TRBD2|TRBV7-2|NA
TGTGCCAGCAGCTTTCTAGCGGGGGTTCACTACGAGCAGTACTTC
CASSFLAGVHYEQYF
>TRBJ1-1|NA|TRBV7-9|NA
TGTGCCAGCAGCTTAGAGGGGGTTGGCAGTTTGAACACTGAAGCTTTCTTT
CASSLEGVGSLNTEAFF
>TRBJ2-7|TRBD1|TRBV10-3|NA
TGTGCCATCAGTGAGTGGACAGGGGGAAAACGCGAGCAGTACTTC
CAISEWTGGKREQYF
>TRBJ1-3|TRBD1|TRBV9|NA
TGTGCCAGCAGCGTATCGTTCGTCGGGGGGACAGGGATCGAAAACACCATATATTTT
CASSVSFVGGTGIENTIYF
>TRBJ1-1|NA|TRBV7-2|NA
TGTGCCAGCAGCTTAGCGGGGGCAGAGGTGAACACTGAAGCTTTCTTT
CASSLAGAEVNTEAFF
>TRBJ2-7|TRBD1|TRBV4-2|NA
TGTGCCAGCAGCCAAGATGGGCAGGGGGCCTACGAGCAGTACTTC
CASSQDGQGAYEQYF
>TRBJ1-1|NA|TRBV19|NA
TGTGCCAGTAGCTGGAGGGGAGTGAACACTGAAGCTTTCTTT
CASSWRGVNTEAFF
>TRBJ1-5|TRBD1|TRBV19|once
TGTGCCAGTAGTGAGACCAGACAGGGGACTCAGCCCCAGCATTTT
CASSETRQGTQPQHF
>TRBJ1-6|NA|TRBV10-3|NA
TGTGCCATCAGCTCAGGGGCCCAGAATTCACCCCTCCACTTT
CAISSGAQNSPLHF
>TRBJ1-1|NA|TRBV7-8|NA
TGTGCCAGCAGCTTATCACGACTCAGTGAAGCTTTCTTT
CASSLSRLSEAFF
>TRBJ2-4|TRBD2|TRBV11-2|once
TGTGCCAGCAGCCAGGGGACGGGGGGGAACATTCAGTACTTC
CASSQGTGGNIQYF
>TRBJ2-1|NA|TRBV7-3|NA
TGTGCCAGCAGCTTAGGCCCCGAGGGTCGGGGGTTGAGGAATGAGCAGTTCTTC
CASSLGPEGRGLRNEQFF
>TRBJ2-3|NA|TRBV4-2|NA
TGTGCCAGCAGCCAAGTGACTACTAGCACAGATACGCAGTATTTT
CASSQVTTSTDTQYF
>TRBJ2-2|TRBD1|TRBV7-3|NA
TGTGCCAGCAGCTTGGTGACAGGGGGCGAGGCCGGGGAGCTGTTTTTT
CASSLVTGGEAGELFF
>TRBJ2-7|NA|TRBV19|NA
TGTGCCAGTAGTATATCTGGGAGGAGGAACGAGCAGTACTTC
CASSISGRRNEQYF
>TRBJ2-1|TRBD2|TRBV18|NA
TGTGCCAGCTCTCGAAGGAAAGCGGGGTCTTACAATGAGCAGTTCTTC
CASSRRKAGSYNEQFF
>TRBJ1-1|NA|TRBV6-1|NA
TGTGCCAGCAGTGAAAAGGCGGTCAACACTGAAGCTTTCTTT
CASSEKAVNTEAFF
>TRBJ1-2|TRBD1|TRBV5-5|NA
TGTGCCAGCAGCTTGGCGGGGACAGGAGCCTCCAGCTATGGCTACACCTTC
CASSLAGTGASSYGYTF
>TRBJ1-1|NA|TRBV7-3|NA
TGTGCCAGCAGCTTAACAGGGAGAACTGAAGCTTTCTTT
CASSLTGRTEAFF
>TRBJ1-2|NA|TRBV9|once
TGTGCCAGCAGCGTAGCGGGGGAAGCCTATGGCTACACCTTC
CASSVAGEAYGYTF
>TRBJ1-3|NA|TRBV18|once
TGTGCCAGCTCACCGGGTGAGGGCCCGGGAAACACCATATATTTT
CASSPGEGPGNTIYF
>TRBJ2-7|TRBD1|TRBV7-9|NA
TGTGCCAGCAGCTCCCGGTTGATGGGACAGACGTACTACGAGCAGTACTTC
CASSSRLMGQTYYEQYF
>TRBJ1-1|TRBD1|TRBV6-2/TRBV6-3|once
TGTGCCAGCAGCACAGGGGGTGGCACTGAAGCTTTCTTT
CASSTGGGTEAFF